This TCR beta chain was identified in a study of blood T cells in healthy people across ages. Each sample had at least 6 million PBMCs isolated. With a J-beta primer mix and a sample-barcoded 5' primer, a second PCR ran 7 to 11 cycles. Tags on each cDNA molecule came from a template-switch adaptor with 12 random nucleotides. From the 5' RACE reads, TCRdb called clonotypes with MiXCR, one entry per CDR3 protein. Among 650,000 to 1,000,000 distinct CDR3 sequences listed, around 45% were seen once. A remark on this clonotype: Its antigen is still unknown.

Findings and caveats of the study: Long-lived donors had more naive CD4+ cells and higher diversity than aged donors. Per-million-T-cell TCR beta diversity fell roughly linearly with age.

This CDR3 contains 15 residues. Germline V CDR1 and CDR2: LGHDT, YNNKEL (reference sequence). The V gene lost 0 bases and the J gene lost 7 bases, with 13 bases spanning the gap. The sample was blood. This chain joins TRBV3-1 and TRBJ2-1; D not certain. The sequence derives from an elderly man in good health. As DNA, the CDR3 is TGTGCCAGCAGCCAAGATATGCTAGAGACGAATGAGCAGTTCTTC. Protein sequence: CASSQDMLETNEQFF.